This is a list of T cell receptor beta chains from one sample in a study of cytomegalovirus exposure and HLA in healthy donors. Only in-frame clones appear in the TCRdb table, and some are missing; sequencing was by immunoSEQ multiplex PCR. The sample holds about 120,000 clones; 63% are singletons and the top ten take about 9.1%. Sequenced sample: PBMCs. These receptors were taken from a man aged 35 to 55 in good health and CMV-seropositive. The CDR3 runs from the conserved cysteine through the conserved F or W. Each record gives: clone size, V gene, CDR3 length, J gene, D gene, CDR3 protein, CDR3 DNA. A D gene is named only where the DNA matches it firmly. Only part of the rows carry a size: once, few, many, or a class if the clone is expanded.

clone size: -
V gene: TRBV5-4
CDR3 length: 16
J gene: TRBJ1-4
D gene: -
CDR3 protein: CASSLGQSATNEKLFF
CDR3 DNA: TGTGCCAGCAGCTTGGGGCAGTCTGCAACTAATGAAAAACTGTTTTTT

clone size: -
V gene: TRBV7-9
CDR3 length: 15
J gene: TRBJ2-3
D gene: TRBD2
CDR3 protein: CASSLLPSGVDTQYF
CDR3 DNA: TGTGCCAGCAGCTTACTGCCTAGCGGGGTAGATACGCAGTATTTT

clone size: -
V gene: TRBV28
CDR3 length: 14
J gene: TRBJ2-7
D gene: TRBD1
CDR3 protein: CASSSRQGTYEQYF
CDR3 DNA: TGTGCCAGCAGCAGTAGACAGGGCACCTACGAGCAGTACTTC

clone size: few
V gene: TRBV6-5
CDR3 length: 15
J gene: TRBJ1-2
D gene: -
CDR3 protein: CASSSQVGLVYGYTF
CDR3 DNA: TGTGCCAGCAGTAGTCAGGTTGGACTCGTATATGGCTACACCTTC

clone size: -
V gene: TRBV6-1
CDR3 length: 15
J gene: TRBJ1-2
D gene: -
CDR3 protein: CASSKLRQTLYGYTF
CDR3 DNA: TGTGCCAGCAGCAAACTGAGGCAGACTCTCTATGGCTACACCTTC

clone size: -
V gene: TRBV11-3
CDR3 length: 16
J gene: TRBJ2-3
D gene: TRBD1
CDR3 protein: CASSLGGTGSTDTQYF
CDR3 DNA: TGTGCCAGCAGCTTAGGGGGGACAGGGAGCACAGATACGCAGTATTTT

clone size: -
V gene: TRBV5-8
CDR3 length: 16
J gene: TRBJ1-1
D gene: TRBD1
CDR3 protein: CASSLTGQIKNTEAFF
CDR3 DNA: TGTGCCAGCAGCTTGACGGGACAGATAAAGAACACTGAAGCTTTCTTT

clone size: -
V gene: TRBV10-3
CDR3 length: 13
J gene: TRBJ1-1
D gene: TRBD1
CDR3 protein: CAIRGQGASEAFF
CDR3 DNA: TGTGCCATCAGAGGACAGGGGGCGTCTGAAGCTTTCTTT

clone size: -
V gene: TRBV4-2
CDR3 length: 14
J gene: TRBJ2-5
D gene: -
CDR3 protein: CASSQVPGDETQYF
CDR3 DNA: TGTGCCAGCAGCCAAGTACCGGGGGATGAGACCCAGTACTTC

clone size: few
V gene: TRBV13
CDR3 length: 17
J gene: TRBJ2-7
D gene: TRBD1
CDR3 protein: CASSLRDRGFFSYEQYF
CDR3 DNA: TGTGCCAGCAGCTTAAGGGACAGGGGATTCTTCTCCTACGAGCAGTACTTC

clone size: -
V gene: TRBV29-1
CDR3 length: 15
J gene: TRBJ2-3
D gene: TRBD2
CDR3 protein: CSTETGTSGTDTQYF
CDR3 DNA: TGCAGCACGGAGACCGGGACTAGCGGCACAGATACGCAGTATTTT

clone size: -
V gene: TRBV9
CDR3 length: 15
J gene: TRBJ2-7
D gene: TRBD1
CDR3 protein: CASSVTPQGAYEQYF
CDR3 DNA: TGTGCCAGCAGCGTAACTCCGCAGGGGGCCTACGAGCAGTACTTC

clone size: -
V gene: TRBV10-2
CDR3 length: 13
J gene: TRBJ1-5
D gene: -
CDR3 protein: CASGERALTPQHF
CDR3 DNA: TGCGCCAGCGGGGAGCGGGCTTTGACGCCCCAGCATTTT

clone size: -
V gene: TRBV6-5
CDR3 length: 13
J gene: TRBJ2-7
D gene: TRBD1
CDR3 protein: CASRTDRTYEQYF
CDR3 DNA: TGTGCCAGCAGAACGGACAGGACCTACGAGCAGTACTTC

clone size: -
V gene: TRBV6-5
CDR3 length: 15
J gene: TRBJ2-5
D gene: TRBD2
CDR3 protein: CASRHLSGEGETQYF
CDR3 DNA: TGTGCCAGCAGGCATCTTAGCGGGGAGGGAGAGACCCAGTACTTC

clone size: -
V gene: TRBV9
CDR3 length: 15
J gene: TRBJ1-3
D gene: -
CDR3 protein: CASSDTGRGGNTIYF
CDR3 DNA: TGTGCCAGCAGCGACACAGGGAGGGGGGGGAACACCATATATTTT

clone size: -
V gene: TRBV19
CDR3 length: 15
J gene: TRBJ1-1
D gene: TRBD1
CDR3 protein: CASSNRDSMNTEAFF
CDR3 DNA: TGTGCCAGTAGTAACCGGGACAGCATGAACACTGAAGCTTTCTTT

clone size: -
V gene: TRBV29-1
CDR3 length: 12
J gene: TRBJ1-4
D gene: TRBD1
CDR3 protein: CSAGQANEKLFF
CDR3 DNA: TGCAGCGCGGGACAGGCTAATGAAAAACTGTTTTTT

clone size: -
V gene: TRBV5-1
CDR3 length: 16
J gene: TRBJ2-2
D gene: TRBD2
CDR3 protein: CASSLALAGYTGELFF
CDR3 DNA: TGCGCCAGCAGCTTGGCACTAGCGGGTTACACCGGGGAGCTGTTTTTT

clone size: once
V gene: TRBV5-6
CDR3 length: 17
J gene: TRBJ2-7
D gene: TRBD2
CDR3 protein: CASSLAVGTITSYEQYF
CDR3 DNA: TGTGCCAGCAGCTTGGCGGTGGGGACTATTACATCCTACGAGCAGTACTTC

clone size: few
V gene: TRBV5-1
CDR3 length: 16
J gene: TRBJ1-6
D gene: -
CDR3 protein: CASSPSTSAGHSPLHF
CDR3 DNA: TGCGCCAGCAGCCCCTCGACCTCGGCAGGCCATTCACCCCTCCACTTT

clone size: few
V gene: TRBV5-8
CDR3 length: 13
J gene: TRBJ2-7
D gene: -
CDR3 protein: CASSPTFPYEQYF
CDR3 DNA: TGTGCCAGCAGCCCGACATTTCCCTACGAGCAGTACTTC

clone size: -
V gene: TRBV10-1
CDR3 length: 17
J gene: TRBJ2-1
D gene: -
CDR3 protein: CASSDGRGISSYNEQFF
CDR3 DNA: TGCGCCAGCAGTGACGGTAGAGGGATCAGCTCCTACAATGAGCAGTTCTTC

clone size: -
V gene: TRBV9
CDR3 length: 13
J gene: TRBJ2-7
D gene: -
CDR3 protein: CASSGQSSYEQYF
CDR3 DNA: TGTGCCAGCAGCGGACAGAGCTCCTACGAGCAGTACTTC

clone size: -
V gene: TRBV11-1
CDR3 length: 15
J gene: TRBJ1-6
D gene: -
CDR3 protein: CASRSTGAVNSPLHF
CDR3 DNA: TGTGCCAGCAGATCGACAGGCGCGGTAAATTCACCCCTCCACTTT

clone size: -
V gene: TRBV7-8
CDR3 length: 17
J gene: TRBJ2-7
D gene: TRBD2
CDR3 protein: CASSPLLGSGGGYEQYF
CDR3 DNA: TGTGCCAGCAGCCCTTTATTGGGTAGCGGGGGAGGCTACGAGCAGTACTTC

clone size: -
V gene: TRBV5-1
CDR3 length: 15
J gene: TRBJ2-1
D gene: TRBD2
CDR3 protein: CASSWGLAGVDEQFF
CDR3 DNA: TGCGCCAGCAGCTGGGGACTAGCGGGAGTGGACGAGCAGTTCTTC

clone size: -
V gene: TRBV28
CDR3 length: 12
J gene: TRBJ2-1
D gene: -
CDR3 protein: CASSFSTGKQFF
CDR3 DNA: TGTGCCAGCAGTTTTTCGACCGGGAAGCAGTTCTTC

clone size: -
V gene: TRBV30
CDR3 length: 15
J gene: TRBJ2-7
D gene: -
CDR3 protein: CAWSPSQGSPPEQYF
CDR3 DNA: TGTGCCTGGAGTCCCTCACAGGGATCCCCGCCTGAGCAGTACTTC

clone size: -
V gene: TRBV4-1
CDR3 length: 13
J gene: TRBJ2-3
D gene: TRBD1
CDR3 protein: CASGTGIFDTQYF
CDR3 DNA: TGCGCCAGCGGGACAGGGATTTTTGATACGCAGTATTTT

clone size: many
V gene: TRBV5-1
CDR3 length: 15
J gene: TRBJ1-1
D gene: -
CDR3 protein: CASSLVGTMNTEAFF
CDR3 DNA: TGCGCCAGCAGCTTGGTCGGCACTATGAACACTGAAGCTTTCTTT

clone size: few
V gene: TRBV4-1
CDR3 length: 16
J gene: TRBJ2-1
D gene: TRBD2
CDR3 protein: CASSQVAGTSYNEQFF
CDR3 DNA: TGCGCCAGCAGCCAGGTAGCGGGAACCTCCTACAATGAGCAGTTCTTC

clone size: few
V gene: TRBV9
CDR3 length: 14
J gene: TRBJ2-7
D gene: -
CDR3 protein: CASSVGTDSYEQYF
CDR3 DNA: TGTGCCAGCAGCGTAGGGACAGATTCCTACGAGCAGTACTTC

clone size: -
V gene: TRBV6-1
CDR3 length: 14
J gene: TRBJ2-3
D gene: -
CDR3 protein: CASSEVGFTDTQYF
CDR3 DNA: TGTGCCAGCAGTGAAGTTGGCTTCACAGATACGCAGTATTTT

clone size: -
V gene: TRBV10-3
CDR3 length: 13
J gene: TRBJ1-1
D gene: -
CDR3 protein: CAISESGGTEAFF
CDR3 DNA: TGTGCCATCAGTGAGTCCGGAGGCACTGAAGCTTTCTTT

clone size: -
V gene: TRBV7-7
CDR3 length: 14
J gene: TRBJ2-3
D gene: -
CDR3 protein: CASSLRGSTDTQYF
CDR3 DNA: TGTGCCAGCAGCTTAAGGGGGAGCACAGATACGCAGTATTTT

clone size: -
V gene: TRBV2
CDR3 length: 14
J gene: TRBJ2-5
D gene: -
CDR3 protein: CASSPDGIGETQYF
CDR3 DNA: TGTGCCAGCAGTCCAGACGGGATCGGGGAGACCCAGTACTTC